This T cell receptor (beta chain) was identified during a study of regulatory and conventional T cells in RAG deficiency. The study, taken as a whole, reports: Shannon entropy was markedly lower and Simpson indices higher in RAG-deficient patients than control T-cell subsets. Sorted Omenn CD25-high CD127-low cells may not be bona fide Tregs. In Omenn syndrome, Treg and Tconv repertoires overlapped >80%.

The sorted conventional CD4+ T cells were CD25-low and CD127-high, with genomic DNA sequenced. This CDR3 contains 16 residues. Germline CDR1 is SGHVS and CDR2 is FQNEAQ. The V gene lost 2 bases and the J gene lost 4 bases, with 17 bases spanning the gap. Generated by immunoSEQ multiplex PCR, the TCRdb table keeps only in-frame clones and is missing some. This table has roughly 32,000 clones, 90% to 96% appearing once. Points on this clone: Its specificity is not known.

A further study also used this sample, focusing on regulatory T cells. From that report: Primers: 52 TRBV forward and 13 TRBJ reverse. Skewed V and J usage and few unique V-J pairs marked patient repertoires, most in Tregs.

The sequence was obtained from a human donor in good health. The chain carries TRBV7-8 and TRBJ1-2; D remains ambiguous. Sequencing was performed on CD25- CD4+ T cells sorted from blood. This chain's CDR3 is CASSLSFEPKPYGYTF. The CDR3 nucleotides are TGTGCCAGCAGCTTATCCTTTGAGCCTAAACCCTATGGCTACACCTTC.